The 28 T cell receptor beta chains below were found in one sample sequenced in a study of blood T cell repertoires in COVID-19. Repertoires were generated with immunoSEQ multiplex PCR, while TCRdb's copy carries only in-frame clones and drops some. The sample lists 130,000 or so clones; 88% were seen once. Sequencing used peripheral blood. These receptor sequences come from a human donor with COVID-19, enrolled during active disease. The donor label of this sample is uncertain.

The gene calls are TRBV13 and TRBJ1-6; D gene unclear. Germline loops: CDR1 PRHDT, CDR2 FYEKMQ (reference sequence). This CDR3 comprises 15 residues. V dropped 1 base and J dropped 3 bases, with 7 bases sitting between them. The CDR3 sequence: CASSLARFYNSPLHF. The CDR3, as DNA: TGTGCCAGCAGCTTAGCTCGGTTCTATAATTCACCCCTCCACTTT.

The chain couples TRBV27 to TRBJ2-7; D possibly corresponds to TRBD1 (6 bases). V gave up 4 bases and J gave up 1 base, with 14 bases separating them. CDR3 length: 15 amino acids. The germline CDR1 and CDR2 sequences are MNHEY and SMNVEV (reference sequence). Written as DNA, the CDR3 is TGTGCCAGCAGTTATAGCAGGGGCACTTCCTACGAGCAGTACTTC. It specifies CASSYSRGTSYEQYF.

This clone appeared once. This chain uses TRBV7-9 with TRBJ1-1; tentative D call: TRBD1 (5 bases). V lost 5 bases to trimming and J lost 2 bases, with 12 bases between them. Germline V gives CDR1 SEHNR, CDR2 FQNEAQ (reference sequence). CDR3 size: 14 residues. CDR3 residues: CASSPRGSNTEAFF. The CDR3 nucleotides are TGTGCCAGCAGCCCACGGGGGTCTAACACTGAAGCTTTCTTT. Using reference TRBV7-9 and TRBJ1-1 for the parts outside the CDR3, the full variable domain is DTGVSQNPRHKITKRGQNVTFRCDPISEHNRLYWYRQTLGQGPEFLTYFQNEAQLEKSRLLSDRFSAERPKGSFSTLEIQRTEQGDSAMYLCASSPRGSNTEAFFGQGTRLTVV.

This clone was recorded once. The gene calls are TRBV7-6 and TRBJ2-1; the match to TRBD2 covers 8 bases. This CDR3 region has 13 residues. J gave up 12 bases and V 4 bases, and 8 bases lay outside the gene matches. Germline loops: CDR1 SGHVS, CDR2 FNYEAQ. CDR3 nucleotide sequence: TGTGCCAGCAGCTCTAGTGGGAGCGGGGGGCAGTTCTTC. Translated: CASSSSGSGGQFF.

This chain joins TRBV19 and TRBJ1-5; 7 nucleotides match TRBD1. V shed 8 bases, J shed 4 bases, and the junction held 5 bases outside the gene matches. CDR1 and CDR2 (germline): LNHDA, SQIVND (reference sequence). CDR3 length equals 13 residues. The CDR3, as DNA: TGTGCCAGTCACAGGGACAGAAATCAGCCCCAGCATTTT. Amino acids: CASHRDRNQPQHF.

The rearrangement uses TRBV27 and TRBJ1-1; weak D call: TRBD1 (5 bases). This CDR3 is 11 amino acids long. V was trimmed by 11 bases and J by 7 bases, leaving 14 bases between them. From germline, CDR1 is MNHEY and CDR2 SMNVEV (reference sequence). The CDR3 sequence is CAPNQGFEAFF. The CDR3 DNA sequence: TGTGCCCCTAACCAGGGATTTGAAGCTTTCTTT.

This chain connects TRBV5-6 to TRBJ1-1; unclear D gene. Germline values: CDR1 SGHDT, CDR2 YYEEEE. CDR3 length: 13 amino acids. Trimming took off 0 bases at V and 5 bases at J, with 8 bases between the two ends. The CDR3 DNA is TGTGCCAGCAGCTTGGACAGTGGGACTGAAGCTTTCTTT. Translated: CASSLDSGTEAFF.

The chain couples TRBV12-3 or TRBV12-4 to TRBJ2-1; weak D call: TRBD2 (5 bases). Trimming pared 1 base from V and 9 bases from J, leaving 10 bases between. CDR3 size: 13 residues. This chain's CDR3 is CASSLVASGEQFF. CDR3 bases: TGTGCCAGCAGTTTAGTTGCCAGCGGTGAGCAGTTCTTC.

This chain links TRBV29-1 with TRBJ2-5; TRBD1 is a possible D gene (6 bases). From germline, CDR1 is SQVTM and CDR2 ANQGSEA. This CDR3 contains 13 residues. Between the trimmed V and J ends, which lost 4 bases and 5 bases, there was a span of 14 bases. The CDR3 nucleotides read TGCAGCGTTGGAAGTGGGGGCCGGGAGACCCAGTACTTC. The encoded protein is CSVGSGGRETQYF.

The CDR3 nucleotides are TGTGCCAGCAGCTTAGACAGGGGGGAGACCCAGTACTTC. Its translation: CASSLDRGETQYF. The rearrangement links TRBV11-2 to TRBJ2-5, with 7 bases matching TRBD1. The V gene's germline CDR1 is SGHAT and CDR2 FQNNGV. Unmatched junction bases numbered 0, after V lost 0 bases and J lost 5 bases. The CDR3 loop spans 13 amino acids.

The chain carries TRBV24-1 and TRBJ2-3, with 7 positions matching TRBD1. This CDR3 contains 15 residues. The V gene end was trimmed by 4 bases and the J gene end by 4 bases; junction bases not matched to a gene: 7. Germline V gives CDR1 KGHDR, CDR2 SFDVKD. CDR3 nucleotides: TGTGCCACCAGTGACGTTAGGGGGACAGCAGATACGCAGTATTTT. It specifies CATSDVRGTADTQYF.

This chain uses TRBV4-1 with TRBJ2-7; 7 bases match TRBD1. From germline, CDR1 is MGHRA and CDR2 YSYEKL. V lost 0 bases to trimming and J lost 2 bases; unmatched junction nucleotides: 16. The CDR3 covers 19 residues. The CDR3 nucleotides read TGCGCCAGCAGCCAAGATCCCCCACATTTAAAGGGGGCAGCCTACGAGCAGTACTTC. Its translation: CASSQDPPHLKGAAYEQYF.

V is TRBV5-5 and J is TRBJ2-7; 16 bases are a match to TRBD2. The germline V gene encodes CDR1 SGHKS and CDR2 YYEKEE (reference sequence). This CDR3 spans 17 amino acids. With V trimmed by 3 bases and J by 2 bases, 5 bases remained unmatched. The CDR3 reads CASSWGLAGGSPYEQYF. CDR3 DNA: TGTGCCAGCAGCTGGGGACTAGCGGGGGGGTCTCCCTACGAGCAGTACTTC.

This chain joins TRBV7-9 and TRBJ1-1; D gene uncertain. Per germline, CDR1 SEHNR and CDR2 FQNEAQ (reference sequence). CDR3 length: 14 amino acids. V gave up 4 bases and J gave up 0 bases, with 9 bases separating them. CDR3 residues: CASSYSVLNTEAFF. Here the CDR3 DNA reads TGTGCCAGCAGCTATTCCGTTTTGAACACTGAAGCTTTCTTT.

The chain uses TRBV19 and TRBJ1-4; the D is unclear. From germline, CDR1 is LNHDA and CDR2 SQIVND (reference sequence). This CDR3 is built from 16 residues. Trimming pared 3 bases from V and 8 bases from J, leaving 19 bases between. This chain's CDR3 is CASSISVGLRVEKLFF. CDR3 nucleotides: TGTGCCAGTAGTATCTCGGTTGGCCTTCGGGTCGAAAAACTGTTTTTT. Drawing the rest from reference TRBV19 and TRBJ1-4, the complete variable domain is DGGITQSPKYLFRKEGQNVTLSCEQNLNHDAMYWYRQDPGQGLRLIYYSQIVNDFQKGDIAEGYSVSREKKESFPLTVTSAQKNPTAFYLCASSISVGLRVEKLFFGSGTQLSVL.

CDR3 bases: TGTGCCAGCAGCGAGACAGGGTATGAGACTAATGAAAAACTGTTTTTT. Translating gives CASSETGYETNEKLFF. This sequence joins TRBV9 and TRBJ1-4; 7 nucleotides agree with TRBD1. J lost 2 bases, V lost 3 bases, and 7 bases had no gene match. The CDR3 covers 16 residues. Looked up from germline, CDR1 is SGDLS and CDR2 is YYNGEE.

The V gene is TRBV7-9, the J gene TRBJ2-5, with 7 positions matching TRBD1. CDR3 size: 16 residues. The V segment lost 5 bases and the J segment 9 bases; nucleotides outside the gene matches: 18. Germline V gives CDR1 SEHNR, CDR2 FQNEAQ (reference sequence). CDR3 bases: TGTGCCAGCAGCCCACGATCGGGACAGATTCTTGACTCCCAGTACTTC. It translates to CASSPRSGQILDSQYF.

The chain carries TRBV10-3 and TRBJ1-2; TRBD1 is a possible D gene (5 bases). The CDR3 is 16 amino acids. The germline gives CDR1 ENHRY, CDR2 SYGVKD. V shed 2 bases and J shed 2 bases, with 15 bases lying between them. This CDR3 reads CAISERGGDVNYGYTF. The CDR3 DNA follows: TGTGCCATCAGTGAGCGAGGAGGGGACGTGAACTATGGCTACACCTTC.

The chain joins TRBV11-2 to TRBJ2-2, with D maybe TRBD2 (7 bases). V was clipped by 1 base and J by 4 bases, with 16 bases between them. The CDR3 totals 17 residues. CDR1 is SGHAT and CDR2 is FQNNGV in the germline V gene. The CDR3 coding sequence is TGTGCCAGCAGCTTAGTGTGGGGGGGCACAGGCACCGGGGAGCTGTTTTTT. This gives the protein CASSLVWGGTGTGELFF.

The rearrangement joins TRBV19 to TRBJ1-5; D remains ambiguous. Germline loops: CDR1 LNHDA, CDR2 SQIVND (reference sequence). Deletions cut 5 bases from V and 1 base from J, with 6 bases between. The CDR3 has 13 amino acids. CDR3 bases: TGTGCCAGTAGTTCCAGGAGCAATCAGCCCCAGCATTTT. Amino acids: CASSSRSNQPQHF.

The rearrangement links TRBV29-1 to TRBJ2-1; TRBD2 aligns across 8 bases. V gave up 5 bases and J gave up 0 bases; unmatched junction bases: 3. Germline CDR1 is SQVTM and CDR2 is ANQGSEA. The CDR3 has 14 residues. This CDR3 is CSVLSGSSYNEQFF. The CDR3, as DNA: TGCAGCGTTCTGAGCGGGAGCTCCTACAATGAGCAGTTCTTC.

This chain uses TRBV7-9 with TRBJ1-1; D call uncertain. V lost 0 bases and J 1 base, leaving 12 bases between the germline ends. Per the germline V gene, CDR1 is SEHNR and CDR2 is FQNEAQ (reference sequence). This CDR3 has 16 amino acids. The CDR3: CASSLALSGGNTEAFF. For the CDR3, the DNA is TGTGCCAGCAGCTTAGCCCTTTCCGGTGGGAACACTGAAGCTTTCTTT.

This clone appeared once. This sequence joins TRBV9 and TRBJ2-3; 8 bases are shared with TRBD2. V gave up 2 bases and J gave up 6 bases; unmatched junction bases: 5. Per the germline V gene, CDR1 is SGDLS and CDR2 is YYNGEE. This CDR3 has 14 amino acids. CDR3 loop: CASSVQTGGDTQYF. The CDR3 region has the DNA TGTGCCAGCAGCGTCCAGACGGGGGGGGATACGCAGTATTTT. Combining the CDR3 with reference TRBV9 and TRBJ2-3 gives the whole variable domain DSGVTQTPKHLITATGQRVTLRCSPRSGDLSVYWYQQSLDQGLQFLIQYYNGEERAKGNILERFSAQQFPDLHSELNLSSLELGDSALYFCASSVQTGGDTQYFGPGTRLTVL.

This clone showed up just once. The rearrangement links TRBV24-1 to TRBJ1-2, with a tentative D call TRBD1 (6 bases). CDR1 KGHDR and CDR2 SFDVKD come from the germline V gene. This CDR3 has 15 residues. The ends were cut back, 4 bases at V and 0 bases at J, with 11 bases in the middle. The CDR3 protein is CATSDPGTTNYGYTF. The CDR3 nucleotides are TGTGCCACCAGTGACCCCGGGACAACTAACTATGGCTACACCTTC.

J is TRBJ2-1 and V is TRBV3-1 (or the pseudogene TRBV3-2), with 8 bases that match TRBD1. Germline V gives CDR1 LGHDT, CDR2 YNNKEL (reference sequence). The CDR3 is 15 amino acids. The V segment lost 0 bases and the J segment 3 bases; nucleotides outside the gene matches: 1. CDR3 DNA: TGTGCCAGCAGCCAAGAGGGACAGGTCTACAATGAGCAGTTCTTC. Translated: CASSQEGQVYNEQFF.

The chain joins TRBV7-9 to TRBJ1-2; D gene unclear. The germline CDR1 and CDR2 sequences are SEHNR and FQNEAQ (reference sequence). V was trimmed by 2 bases and J by 8 bases, leaving 12 bases between them. The CDR3 runs 13 residues. CDR3: CASSLPVRSGYTF. The CDR3 DNA follows: TGTGCCAGCAGCTTACCGGTGAGGAGCGGCTACACCTTC.

This clone has just one count. The chain employs TRBV2 and TRBJ2-5; 10 bases line up with TRBD1. CDR1 SNHLY and CDR2 FYNNEI come from the germline V gene. The J segment lost 5 bases and the V segment lost 9 bases, leaving 3 bases of the junction unmatched. The CDR3 has 12 amino acids. CDR3 sequence: CASGGQGETQYF. The CDR3 bases are TGTGCCAGTGGGGGACAGGGGGAGACCCAGTACTTC.

The chain couples TRBV7-9 to TRBJ1-2, with 9 bases that match TRBD1. Trimming took 2 bases from V and 8 from J; bases not matched to a gene: 9. The germline CDR1 and CDR2 sequences are SEHNR and FQNEAQ (reference sequence). The CDR3 loop spans 15 amino acids. In nucleotides, the CDR3 is TGTGCCAGCAGCTTAACCGAACAGGGGGCGAGAGGCTACACCTTC. This codes for CASSLTEQGARGYTF. Filled out from reference TRBV7-9 and TRBJ1-2, the complete variable domain reads DTGVSQNPRHKITKRGQNVTFRCDPISEHNRLYWYRQTLGQGPEFLTYFQNEAQLEKSRLLSDRFSAERPKGSFSTLEIQRTEQGDSAMYLCASSLTEQGARGYTFGSGTRLTVV.